These 24 T cell receptor beta chains originate from one sample sequenced in a study of shared clonotypes between healthy human individuals. Only in-frame clones appear in the TCRdb table, and some are missing; sequencing was by immunoSEQ multiplex PCR. The profile covers 1.5 million to 1.9 million clones, with around 98% appearing a single time and about 0.42% taken by the ten largest. The sequenced sample was naive CD4+ T cells sorted from blood. This sample's subset: CD45RA+ positively selected. These TCRs come from a man aged 25-40 years in good health.

This sequence joins TRBV7-2 and TRBJ2-1; TRBD2 matches 9 bases. The CDR3 totals 15 residues. Germline CDR1 reads SGHTA; CDR2 reads FQGNSA. Trimming at V came to 4 bases and at J to 3 bases, leaving 4 bases not matched to a gene. This chain's CDR3 is CASSYSGRGYNEQFF. CDR3 bases: TGTGCCAGCAGCTATAGCGGGAGAGGCTACAATGAGCAGTTCTTC.

The gene calls are TRBV5-1 and TRBJ1-1; 8 nucleotides align to TRBD1. Germline lookup yields CDR1 SGHRS and CDR2 YFSETQ. The J segment lost 5 bases and the V segment lost 0 bases, leaving 9 bases of the junction unmatched. The CDR3 is made up of 16 amino acids. The CDR3 DNA reads TGCGCCAGCAGCTTGGGTGGTACAGGGGGAAGGACTGAAGCTTTCTTT. This gives the protein CASSLGGTGGRTEAFF.

The rearrangement uses TRBV9 and TRBJ2-1; possibly TRBD2 for D (5 bases). CDR1 SGDLS and CDR2 YYNGEE come from the germline V gene. The V gene lost 0 bases and the J gene lost 6 bases, with 10 bases spanning the gap. The CDR3 is 14 residues long. The chain's CDR3 is CASSVANGVNEQFF. CDR3 DNA: TGTGCCAGCAGCGTAGCTAACGGGGTCAATGAGCAGTTCTTC.

The chain joins TRBV27 to TRBJ1-4; no definite D call. Germline-derived CDR1 and CDR2 are MNHEY and SMNVEV (reference sequence). V dropped 6 bases and J dropped 4 bases, with 15 bases sitting between them. CDR3 length equals 15 residues. The CDR3 region has the DNA TGTGCCAGCAGCCTAAACGCGGGGTATAATGAAAAACTGTTTTTT. It specifies CASSLNAGYNEKLFF.

V and J are TRBV28 and TRBJ2-5, with D perhaps TRBD2 (5 bases). Germline CDR1 is MDHEN and CDR2 is SYDVKM. V was trimmed by 6 bases and J by 5 bases, leaving 16 bases between them. The CDR3 is 14 residues long. The CDR3 reads CASRGHRDGETQYF. CDR3 nucleotides: TGTGCCAGCAGAGGGCACCGGGATGGCGAGACCCAGTACTTC.

The genes are TRBV7-2 and TRBJ2-1; 12 bases align to TRBD2. The CDR3 is 14 amino acids. Germline-derived CDR1 and CDR2 are SGHTA and FQGNSA. Losses at the gene ends were 3 bases for V and 9 bases for J; bases not matched to a gene: 3. The CDR3 DNA follows: TGTGCCAGCAGCTTCGGACTAGCGGGATTTGAGCAGTTCTTC. It yields the protein CASSFGLAGFEQFF.

The V gene is TRBV2, the J gene TRBJ2-7; D gene ambiguous. The CDR3 loop spans 12 amino acids. V lost 3 bases to trimming and J lost 2 bases, with 5 bases between them. The germline V gene has CDR1 SNHLY and CDR2 FYNNEI. CDR3 DNA sequence: TGTGCCAGCAGTGAGGAGACCTACGAGCAGTACTTC. Protein sequence: CASSEETYEQYF.

This chain joins TRBV7-8 and TRBJ2-1; the D gene could be TRBD1 or TRBD2 (6 bases each). The V and J ends lost 1 base and 6 bases respectively, with 10 bases between them. CDR1 is SGHVS, CDR2 FQNEAQ, per germline. This CDR3 comprises 14 residues. CDR3 in amino acids: CASSLGGGPNEQFF. Here the CDR3 DNA reads TGTGCCAGCAGCTTAGGAGGGGGGCCCAATGAGCAGTTCTTC.

The chain recombines TRBV11-2 with TRBJ1-1; no definite D call. Germline CDR1 SGHAT, CDR2 FQNNGV. The CDR3 totals 13 residues. V was cut by 2 bases and J by 1 base, with 5 bases left in between. This CDR3 reads CASSLLGNTEAFF. CDR3 nucleotides: TGTGCCAGCAGCTTACTAGGGAACACTGAAGCTTTCTTT.

This clone was seen once. The CDR3 DNA follows: TGTGCTAGTGGCCACAGCATGAGAGCTTTCTTT. This encodes CASGHSMRAFF. The chain joins TRBV12-5 to TRBJ1-1; D is unclear. Trimming took off 6 bases at V and 10 bases at J, with 12 bases between the two ends. This CDR3 has 11 residues. CDR1 LGHNT and CDR2 FRNRAP come from the germline V gene.

V gene TRBV19 combines with J gene TRBJ1-2; no clear D. The CDR3 is made up of 14 amino acids. The germline V gene has CDR1 LNHDA and CDR2 SQIVND (reference sequence). V was clipped by 2 bases and J by 1 base, with 8 bases between them. CDR3 DNA: TGTGCCAGTAGTATAAGAGACGGTAACTATGGCTACACCTTC. This gives the protein CASSIRDGNYGYTF.

In its sample, this clone was seen once. The chain recombines TRBV7-2 with TRBJ2-1, with D perhaps being TRBD1 or TRBD2 (5 bases each). Trimming stripped 6 bases from V and 8 bases from J, with 23 bases between. CDR3 length: 16 amino acids. Germline V lookup: CDR1 SGHTA, CDR2 FQGNSA. The CDR3 DNA follows: TGTGCCAGCAGTTTTACCCCGGGACCCGCCCCCTATGAGCAGTTCTTC. Its translation: CASSFTPGPAPYEQFF.

The CDR3 nucleotides read TGCGCCAGCAGCACCGGGACAGGTTCATATCAGCCCCAGCATTTT. Amino acid sequence: CASSTGTGSYQPQHF. V is TRBV5-1 and J is TRBJ1-5, with 8 bases aligning to TRBD1. This CDR3 is built from 15 residues. V was pared by 4 bases and J by 5 bases, with 8 bases of the junction left unmatched. Germline V gene sequence: CDR1 SGHRS, CDR2 YFSETQ.

In this sample, this clone turned up once. The chain links TRBV28 to TRBJ2-3, with 11 nucleotides matching TRBD1. CDR3 size: 17 residues. Per the germline V gene, CDR1 is MDHEN and CDR2 is SYDVKM. V shed 6 bases and J 1 base; nucleotides not matched to a gene: 9. Here the CDR3 reads CASRSRGQGAGTDTQYF. The CDR3 DNA reads TGTGCCAGCAGATCCCGTGGACAGGGGGCCGGCACAGATACGCAGTATTTT.

The chain recombines TRBV4-3 with TRBJ2-5; maybe TRBD1 (6 bases). The CDR3 is 13 residues long. Trimming removed 2 bases from V and 4 bases from J, with 8 bases in between. Germline assignment: CDR1 LGHNA and CDR2 YSLEER. The CDR3 here is CASSQNRAETQYF. In DNA, the CDR3 is TGCGCCAGCAGCCAAAACAGGGCAGAGACCCAGTACTTC.

This sequence joins TRBV5-6 and TRBJ1-3; no firm D call. Germline CDR1 and CDR2: SGHDT and YYEEEE. Trimming removed 2 bases at V and 4 bases at J, with 13 bases between. This CDR3 comprises 15 residues. CDR3 in DNA: TGTGCCAGCAGCTTTCGGCCCAGCCCGGGAAACACCATATATTTT. Protein product: CASSFRPSPGNTIYF.

The chain links TRBV29-1 to TRBJ2-1; TRBD2 matches at 9 bases. The CDR3 length is 15 residues. J was trimmed by 5 bases and V by 4 bases; bases with no gene match: 9. Germline V gene lookup returns CDR1 SQVTM and CDR2 ANQGSEA. The chain's CDR3 is CSVVVLAGPNNEQFF. In nucleotides, the CDR3 is TGCAGCGTTGTAGTTCTAGCGGGACCTAACAATGAGCAGTTCTTC.

The genes are TRBV7-2 and TRBJ2-5; 10 bases match TRBD2. CDR3 length: 14 amino acids. Germline values: CDR1 SGHTA, CDR2 FQGNSA. The V gene end was trimmed by 5 bases and the J gene end by 9 bases; junction bases not matched to a gene: 9. This CDR3 is CASSPETSGPPQYF. The CDR3 DNA follows: TGTGCCAGCAGCCCAGAGACTAGCGGGCCTCCCCAGTACTTC.

The chain combines TRBV27 with TRBJ2-3; 8 bases align to TRBD1. Trimming at V came to 5 bases and at J to 6 bases, leaving 13 bases not matched to a gene. Per the germline V gene, CDR1 is MNHEY and CDR2 is SMNVEV (reference sequence). The CDR3 is made up of 16 amino acids. CDR3 bases: TGTGCCAGCAGTCCTCGGGACAGGAGGGTTGTGGATACGCAGTATTTT. Translation gives CASSPRDRRVVDTQYF.

This chain links TRBV6-5 with TRBJ2-7, with 7 bases aligning to TRBD2. Germline V gene data show CDR1 as MNHEY and CDR2 as SVGAGI. This CDR3 contains 15 residues. V trimming: 11 bases; J trimming: 4 bases; junction bases outside the gene matches: 17. CDR3 loop: CAAMKRAGYMYEQYF. DNA of the CDR3: TGTGCCGCGATGAAGAGAGCGGGATATATGTACGAGCAGTACTTC.

V gene TRBV18 combines with J gene TRBJ2-7; maybe TRBD2 (8 bases). CDR1 is KGHSH and CDR2 is LQKENI in the germline V gene. The CDR3 has 15 residues. V dropped 6 bases and J dropped 6 bases, with 21 bases sitting between them. Here the CDR3 DNA reads TGTGCCAGCTCGGACAGGAGGGGGGGACTAGTCGAGCAGTACTTC. Its translation is CASSDRRGGLVEQYF.

The genes are TRBV7-9 and TRBJ2-1, with 12 nucleotides matching TRBD2. Looked up from germline, CDR1 is SEHNR and CDR2 is FQNEAQ (reference sequence). The CDR3 covers 16 residues. V was clipped by 2 bases and J by 4 bases; unmatched bases: 3. The CDR3 loop reads CASSLILAGGYNEQFF. CDR3 DNA: TGTGCCAGCAGCTTAATACTAGCGGGAGGTTACAATGAGCAGTTCTTC.

The rearrangement uses TRBV5-6 and TRBJ2-3; possibly TRBD1 or TRBD2 for D (6 bases each). The CDR3 is 15 amino acids. Germline V gene lookup returns CDR1 SGHDT and CDR2 YYEEEE. Trimming took off 2 bases at V and 6 bases at J, with 16 bases between the two ends. The CDR3 region has the DNA TGTGCCAGCAGCTTCTACCGGGACGGGGGCGATACGCAGTATTTT. Protein product: CASSFYRDGGDTQYF.

The chain couples TRBV27 to TRBJ1-1; weak D call: TRBD1 (6 bases). Deletions cut 4 bases from V and 3 bases from J, with 12 bases between. The V gene's germline CDR1 is MNHEY and CDR2 SMNVEV (reference sequence). The length of the CDR3 is 14 residues. The CDR3 DNA is TGTGCCAGCAGTTGGGGGGGCCGGGACACTGAAGCTTTCTTT. Translation gives CASSWGGRDTEAFF.